This note documents a single T cell receptor (beta chain) sequence. The sample holds a few counts of this clonotype. The target of this receptor is not known. No much larger clone exists at a distance of one base, and base qualities are not known. Stable Graves' hyperthyroidism was defined as the absence of progression to ophthalmopathy over 18 months of follow-up. Hyperthyroidism patients were newly diagnosed, with disease duration under 2 months, and aged 18 to 65 years. The study excluded patients with uncontrolled infections, other autoimmune diseases, pregnancy or lactation. Diagnoses were established on the basis of clinical symptoms, serum thyroxine and TRAb, thyroid ultrasound, and orbital computed tomography. Ficoll-Paque density gradient centrifugation was used to isolate PBMCs from around 10 ml of fresh peripheral blood. Total RNA was extracted using Trizol reagent, and RNA quality was assessed on an Agilent 2100 Bioanalyzer.

The V end loses 3 bases and the J end loses 0 bases, and a stretch of 9 bases separates them. CDR1 and CDR2, looked up from the germline V gene (reference sequence), are LNHNV and YYDKDF. The CDR3 measures 14 amino acids from cysteine to phenylalanine. Only CDR3 DNA remains: 42 bases, in frame from the first base. The data are from a study of T cells in Graves' hyperthyroidism and ophthalmopathy (dated by TCRdb to about 2019). About the full investigation: Peripheral blood was collected at initial diagnosis, before any treatment. To identify TCR V-J signatures that set the groups apart, the researchers used a discovery cohort of about a hundred patients, made up of under 50 with Graves' ophthalmopathy and about 59 with stable Graves' hyperthyroidism. According to the paper, TCR Vbeta CDR3 sequencing was carried out on about 140 peripheral blood samples, which came from around 43 ophthalmopathy, fewer than 80 hyperthyroidism and approximately 17 progressor patients. For training and testing, the approximately 92 patients in the discovery cohort were randomly divided in a 7:3 ratio. Following sampling, methimazole starting at 30 mg daily was given to hyperthyroidism patients, and high-dose intravenous methylprednisolone was given to ophthalmopathy patients. In addition, the study compared T-cell repertoires in thyroid tissue and in blood from five or six Graves' hyperthyroidism patients. Prospective prediction of ophthalmopathy was tested in an independent validation cohort of 18 to 20 hyperthyroidism patients and 15 to 17 patients who later progressed to ophthalmopathy.

TCR beta CDR3 regions were amplified from RNA transcripts. A first-round RT-PCR of the TCR CDR3 used the HTBI primer set with the Qiagen OneStep RT-PCR kit. Libraries were constructed in a second round of multiplex PCR, after which size selection and purification were carried out. Sequencing of the libraries was done on an Illumina HiSeq2000 using paired-end 100 bp reads. The paper's processing steps were these. SOAPnuke was used to process the raw data, removing reads that contained adapters or uncalled bases, had a mean Phred below 15, or lacked an exact match to the constant primer or identifier. High-quality paired reads were merged using COPE v1.2.5, and each unique nucleotide sequence was defined as a clonotype. Clonotypes were aligned to IMGT TRBV, TRBD and TRBJ reference segments using MiTCR v1.1. Analysis was restricted to V-J combinations with a frequency above 0.0001, which covered 98% to 99.2% of repertoires. The TCS score was defined as F50 (clonal expansion) divided by E x V (chaos), with BLOSUM62-based TCRdist calculated between CDR3 peptides within each V-J. Welch's t-statistics and random forest reduced around 520 V-J features to fewer than 15, which were used in a naive Bayes classifier (R e1071). TCRdb handled the public reads itself, with Q25 trimming in fastp and clone calling in MiXCR, and kept productive beta chains. Merged by CDR3 protein, the rows form single entries marked with the most common genes and DNA. The authors' filters were not applied to this entry. This sample gives more than 300,000 distinct CDR3 sequences in total; roughly 14% of them show up just once. Around 24% of the sample rests with the top ten.

Paper-wide results and their limitations: In cross-validation, a model built on a 13 V-J signature told ophthalmopathy apart from stable hyperthyroidism with less than 90% sensitivity and about 81% specificity, and in testing the same model reached 80%/75%. No statistical method was used to fix the sample size in advance, and group allocation was not hidden from the investigators. In validation, the model predicted progression to ophthalmopathy a median of roughly 6.2 months before onset, with about 71% sensitivity and about 72% specificity. Blood samples also contained most of the expanded thyroid clonotypes (frequency above 0.001), which suggests that blood repertoires may reflect thyroid immune responses.

Material for sequencing was blood. This receptor chain uses TRBV15 and TRBJ2-7; the D gene is perhaps TRBD1, from 6 matching bases. The receptor's source is a woman aged 25-40 years with Graves' hyperthyroidism. The CDR3 loop reads CATSREQGSYEQYF. The nucleotides are TGTGCCACCAGCAGGGAACAGGGCTCCTACGAGCAGTACTTC.